A selection of T cell receptor beta chains follows, all from one sample in a study of OX40 agonist ivuxolimab in advanced cancers. Sequencing was performed with immunoSEQ multiplex PCR; in TCRdb, only in-frame clones are kept and a portion is missing. Of more than 65,000 clones in the sample, roughly 88% were seen once. The sequences come from CD4+ or CD8+ T cells sorted from blood, collected in a trial of the OX40 agonist ivuxolimab. The receptors were gathered from an adult with an advanced solid tumor such as melanoma, head and neck, liver or kidney cancer. The CDR3 runs from the conserved cysteine through the conserved F or W. The D gene is left open where the match is weak. Rows may omit the clone size; those that give it use once, few, many or a size class.

>-|TRBJ1-1|14|-|TRBV6-5
CASRTFDGNTEAFF
TGTGCCAGCAGGACTTTTGACGGGAACACTGAAGCTTTCTTT
>few|TRBJ1-1|15|TRBD1|TRBV5-5
CASSFRGTGNTEAFF
TGTGCCAGCAGTTTCAGGGGGACGGGGAACACTGAAGCTTTCTTT
>-|TRBJ2-7|15|TRBD1|TRBV19
CASSTFQGEGYEQYF
TGTGCCAGTAGTACTTTTCAGGGGGAAGGCTACGAGCAGTACTTC
>-|TRBJ2-6|19|TRBD1|TRBV5-1
CASSFQGLTGGSGANVLTF
TGCGCCAGCAGCTTCCAGGGCCTTACAGGGGGCTCAGGGGCCAACGTCCTGACTTTC
>-|TRBJ2-3|14|TRBD1|TRBV13
CASSRSQGADTQYF
TGTGCCAGCAGTCGTTCCCAGGGGGCAGATACGCAGTATTTT
>-|TRBJ2-3|15|-|TRBV15
CATSRERVGRDTQYF
TGTGCCACCAGCAGAGAGAGGGTTGGAAGAGATACGCAGTATTTT
>few|TRBJ1-1|14|-|TRBV29-1
CSVVGGLGGTEAFF
TGCAGCGTTGTAGGAGGGTTGGGAGGGACTGAAGCTTTCTTT
>-|TRBJ2-7|13|-|TRBV29-1
CSVEVLMGAEQYF
TGCAGCGTTGAAGTTTTAATGGGGGCCGAGCAGTACTTC
>-|TRBJ2-1|15|-|TRBV29-1
CSVVAWGDFYNEQFF
TGCAGCGTTGTCGCTTGGGGTGATTTCTACAATGAGCAGTTCTTC
>-|TRBJ2-3|17|-|TRBV4-1
CASSQLRGGDGTDTQYF
TGCGCCAGCAGCCAACTCCGAGGGGGGGATGGCACAGATACGCAGTATTTT
>-|TRBJ2-1|15|-|TRBV28
CASSIFPARGNEQFF
TGTGCCAGCAGTATCTTCCCAGCCCGAGGCAATGAGCAGTTCTTC
>-|TRBJ1-2|14|-|TRBV5-1
CASSLEGEHYGYTF
TGCGCCAGCAGCTTGGAGGGGGAACACTATGGCTACACCTTC
>once|TRBJ2-1|12|-|TRBV19
CASLTKNNEQFF
TGTGCCAGTTTAACCAAGAACAATGAGCAGTTCTTC
>-|TRBJ1-2|12|TRBD1|TRBV5-8
CASSKGAWGYTF
TGTGCCAGCAGCAAGGGGGCTTGGGGCTACACCTTC
>-|TRBJ1-6|17|TRBD1|TRBV15
CATSRGTGGSSDSPLHF
TGTGCCACCAGCAGGGGGACAGGGGGCTCTAGTGATTCACCCCTCCACTTT
>few|TRBJ1-5|14|-|TRBV7-2
CASSFHRRDQPQHF
TGTGCCAGCAGCTTTCACAGAAGAGATCAGCCCCAGCATTTT
>-|TRBJ2-7|13|-|TRBV25-1
CASSEGALYEQYF
TGTGCCAGCAGTGAAGGGGCCCTTTACGAGCAGTACTTC
>few|TRBJ2-1|18|TRBD1|TRBV19
CASSIYQVRQGVRDEQFF
TGTGCCAGTAGTATTTACCAGGTCCGACAGGGTGTTAGGGATGAGCAGTTCTTC
>-|TRBJ1-2|13|-|TRBV18
CASSPDSNYGYTF
TGTGCCAGCTCCCCGGATTCTAACTATGGCTACACCTTC
>-|TRBJ1-3|13|-|TRBV5-1
CASSPDSGNTIYF
TGCGCCAGCAGCCCGGATTCTGGAAACACCATATATTTT
>-|TRBJ1-3|14|-|TRBV12-5
CASGLYSSGNTIYF
TGTGCTAGTGGTTTGTACAGCTCAGGAAACACCATATATTTT
>-|TRBJ2-5|15|TRBD1|TRBV6-6
CASSFPGQGWETQYF
TGTGCCAGCAGTTTCCCGGGACAGGGTTGGGAGACCCAGTACTTC
>-|TRBJ1-3|15|-|TRBV14
CASSPLGASGNTIYF
TGTGCCAGCAGCCCACTTGGGGCTTCTGGAAACACCATATATTTT
>-|TRBJ2-3|15|TRBD2|TRBV30
CAWSSGTTGGGTQYF
TGTGCCTGGAGTTCCGGGACTACCGGGGGGGGTACGCAGTATTTT
>-|TRBJ1-2|14|TRBD1|TRBV4-1
CASSQGTGGYGYTF
TGCGCCAGCAGCCAGGGGACAGGGGGATATGGCTACACCTTC
>-|TRBJ2-1|16|-|TRBV21-1
CASSPGSGAKYNEQFF
TGTGCCAGCAGCCCCGGTAGCGGGGCCAAATACAATGAGCAGTTCTTC
>-|TRBJ2-1|15|TRBD2|TRBV9
CASSVVAGSYNEQFF
TGTGCCAGCAGCGTAGTAGCGGGGTCCTACAATGAGCAGTTCTTC
>-|TRBJ2-7|15|TRBD1|TRBV9
CASSVGGTGAHEQYF
TGTGCCAGCAGCGTAGGTGGGACAGGGGCCCACGAGCAGTACTTC
>-|TRBJ1-1|13|TRBD1|TRBV5-1
CASSTGTGPEAFF
TGCGCCAGCAGCACCGGGACAGGACCAGAAGCTTTCTTT
>-|TRBJ1-4|14|-|TRBV2
CASRRDKGIEKLFF
TGTGCCAGCAGACGGGACAAGGGGATCGAAAAACTGTTTTTT
>-|TRBJ1-1|15|-|TRBV11-2
CASSLQGPLKTEAFF
TGTGCCAGCAGCTTACAAGGACCCCTTAAAACTGAAGCTTTCTTT
>once|TRBJ1-3|18|-|TRBV9
CASSVTPGSGGSGNTIYF
TGTGCCAGCAGCGTTACCCCAGGTTCGGGGGGAAGTGGAAACACCATATATTTT
>-|TRBJ2-7|14|-|TRBV5-4
CASSSGVAGYEQYF
TGTGCCAGCAGCTCAGGGGTGGCGGGCTACGAGCAGTACTTC
>-|TRBJ2-7|15|TRBD1|TRBV5-1
CASSLAGTVAYEQYF
TGCGCCAGCAGCTTGGCCGGGACAGTGGCCTACGAGCAGTACTTC
>-|TRBJ2-5|12|-|TRBV29-1
CSATTDQETQYF
TGCAGCGCCACGACGGATCAAGAGACCCAGTACTTC
>-|TRBJ2-5|15|-|TRBV14
CASSQDWQAQETQYF
TGTGCCAGCAGCCAAGACTGGCAGGCTCAAGAGACCCAGTACTTC
>few|TRBJ1-6|14|-|TRBV7-6
CASSSSSYNSPLHF
TGTGCCAGCAGCTCGAGCTCCTATAATTCACCCCTCCACTTT